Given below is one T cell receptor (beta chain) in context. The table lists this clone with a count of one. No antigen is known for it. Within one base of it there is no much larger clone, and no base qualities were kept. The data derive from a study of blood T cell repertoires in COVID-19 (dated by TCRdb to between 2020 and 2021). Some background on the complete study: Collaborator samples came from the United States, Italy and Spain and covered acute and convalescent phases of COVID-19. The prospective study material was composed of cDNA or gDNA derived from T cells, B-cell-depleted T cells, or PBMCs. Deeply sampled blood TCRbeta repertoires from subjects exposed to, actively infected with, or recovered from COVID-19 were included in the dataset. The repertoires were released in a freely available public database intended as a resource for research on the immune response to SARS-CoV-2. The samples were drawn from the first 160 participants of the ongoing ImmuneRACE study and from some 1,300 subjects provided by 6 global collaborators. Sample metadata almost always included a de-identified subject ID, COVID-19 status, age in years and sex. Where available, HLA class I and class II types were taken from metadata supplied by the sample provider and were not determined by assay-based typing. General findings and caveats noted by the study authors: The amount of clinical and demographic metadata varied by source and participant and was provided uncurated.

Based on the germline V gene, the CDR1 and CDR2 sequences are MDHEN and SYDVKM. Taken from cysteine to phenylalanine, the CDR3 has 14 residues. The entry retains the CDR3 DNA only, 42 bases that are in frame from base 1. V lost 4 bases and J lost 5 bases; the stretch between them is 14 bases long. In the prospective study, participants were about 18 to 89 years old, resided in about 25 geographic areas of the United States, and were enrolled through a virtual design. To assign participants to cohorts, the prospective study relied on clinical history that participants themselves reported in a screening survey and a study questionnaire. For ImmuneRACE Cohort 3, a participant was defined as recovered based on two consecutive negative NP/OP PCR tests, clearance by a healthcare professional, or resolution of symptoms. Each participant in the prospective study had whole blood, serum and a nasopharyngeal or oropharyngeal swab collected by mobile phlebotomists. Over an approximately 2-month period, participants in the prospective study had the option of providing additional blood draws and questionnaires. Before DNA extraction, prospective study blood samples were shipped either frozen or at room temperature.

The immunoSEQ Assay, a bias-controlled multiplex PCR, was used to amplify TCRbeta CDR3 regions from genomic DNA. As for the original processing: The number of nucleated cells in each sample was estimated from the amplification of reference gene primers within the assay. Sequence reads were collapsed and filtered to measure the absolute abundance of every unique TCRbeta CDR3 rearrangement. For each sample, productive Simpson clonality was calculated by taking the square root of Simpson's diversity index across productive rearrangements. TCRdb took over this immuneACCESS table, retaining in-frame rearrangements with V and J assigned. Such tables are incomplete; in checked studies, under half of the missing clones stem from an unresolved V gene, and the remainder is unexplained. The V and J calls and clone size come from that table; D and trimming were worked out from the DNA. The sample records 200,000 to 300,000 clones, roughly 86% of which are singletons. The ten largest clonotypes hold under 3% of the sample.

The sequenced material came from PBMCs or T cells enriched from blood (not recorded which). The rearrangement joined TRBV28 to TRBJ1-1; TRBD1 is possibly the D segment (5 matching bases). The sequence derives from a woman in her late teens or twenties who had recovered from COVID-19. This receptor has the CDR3 CASSYSQGFTEAFF. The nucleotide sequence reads TGTGCCAGCAGTTACAGCCAGGGTTTTACTGAAGCTTTCTTT.